The source of this TCR beta chain is a study of shared clonotypes between healthy human individuals. Germline V gene lookup returns CDR1 SGHRS and CDR2 YFSETQ. The CDR3 is 15 residues long. V lost 3 bases, J lost 2 bases, and 7 bases stayed unmatched. Generated by immunoSEQ multiplex PCR, the TCRdb table keeps only in-frame clones and is missing some. In the table there are 400,000 to 600,000 clones, about 76% of which are singletons. V usage is TRBV5-1 and J usage is TRBJ2-5; 7 nucleotides agree with TRBD1. The specimen was PBMCs. The receptor was derived from a woman in her thirties or forties in good health. Some clones in this sample may be carry-over from other donors' samples. CDR3 protein: CASSSSGQIQETQYF. For the CDR3, the DNA is TGCGCCAGCAGCTCCTCGGGACAGATACAAGAGACCCAGTACTTC.